The TCR beta chain described here comes from a study of CD8 T cells in ankylosing spondylitis. TCRdb called the 5' RACE reads again in MiXCR, with one record for every CDR3 protein. The table records 380,000 or so distinct CDR3 sequences, 20% to 25% of them present only once. The sample taken for sequencing was blood, either unsorted or a sorted T cell fraction (not recorded which). The TCR originated in a male donor with ankylosing spondylitis or in good health (not recorded which).

CDR3 region: CASSLSASNQPQHF. CDR3 nucleotide sequence: TGTGCCAGCAGCTTGTCAGCGAGCAATCAGCCCCAGCATTTT. This chain joins TRBV5-6 and TRBJ1-5, with unresolved D. The V gene lost 1 base and the J gene lost 1 base, with 6 bases spanning the gap. Per germline, CDR1 SGHDT and CDR2 YYEEEE. The CDR3 contains 14 residues. Filled out from reference TRBV5-6 and TRBJ1-5, the complete variable domain reads DAGVTQSPTHLIKTRGQQVTLRCSPKSGHDTVSWYQQALGQGPQFIFQYYEEEERQRGNFPDRFSGHQFPNYSSELNVNALLLGDSALYLCASSLSASNQPQHFGDGTRLSIL.